Below, 22 T cell receptor beta chains from the same sample are listed, as sequenced in a study of blood T cell repertoires in COVID-19. Method: immunoSEQ multiplex PCR; TCRdb's copy keeps in-frame clones and lacks some. Of roughly 230,000 clones in the sample, roughly nine tenths were seen once. Sequencing was performed on peripheral blood. These receptors were obtained from a woman in her forties who had recovered from COVID-19.

The V gene is TRBV9, the J gene TRBJ2-5; 8 bases fit TRBD2. CDR3 length equals 15 residues. Germline assignment: CDR1 SGDLS and CDR2 YYNGEE. V trimming: 6 bases; J trimming: 2 bases; junction bases outside the gene matches: 9. CDR3 protein: CASNLAGGVQETQYF. CDR3 nucleotide sequence: TGTGCCAGCAACTTGGCGGGGGGCGTACAAGAGACCCAGTACTTC.

This chain connects TRBV19 to TRBJ1-4; 8 bases line up with TRBD1. The length of the CDR3 is 14 residues. Per the germline V gene, CDR1 is LNHDA and CDR2 is SQIVND (reference sequence). J gave up 3 bases and V 6 bases, and 3 bases lay outside the gene matches. CDR3 region: CASSWDRPNEKLFF. The DNA for the CDR3 is TGTGCCAGTAGCTGGGACAGGCCTAATGAAAAACTGTTTTTT. Full variable domain (outside the CDR3, taken from reference TRBV19 and TRBJ1-4): DGGITQSPKYLFRKEGQNVTLSCEQNLNHDAMYWYRQDPGQGLRLIYYSQIVNDFQKGDIAEGYSVSREKKESFPLTVTSAQKNPTAFYLCASSWDRPNEKLFFGSGTQLSVL.

The chain is built from TRBV7-2 and TRBJ1-1; tentative D call: TRBD1 (5 bases). This CDR3 is built from 13 residues. V lost 5 bases and J lost 8, with 15 bases in between. The germline V gene encodes CDR1 SGHTA and CDR2 FQGNSA. The CDR3 DNA follows: TGTGCCAGCAGCCCATACGGGAGGACAGAAGCTTTCTTT. This gives the protein CASSPYGRTEAFF.

This sequence joins TRBV4-3 and TRBJ2-7; D may be TRBD1 (6 bases). V shed 4 bases and J shed 1 base, with 17 bases lying between them. The CDR3 contains 16 residues. Germline values: CDR1 LGHNA, CDR2 YSLEER. The CDR3 region is CASSRRTAGISYEQYV. CDR3 nucleotides: TGCGCCAGCAGCCGTAGGACAGCCGGAATATCCTACGAGCAGTACGTC.

The V gene is TRBV5-1, the J gene TRBJ2-7; 9 bases are shared with TRBD1. The CDR3 runs 15 residues. Trimming at V came to 6 bases and at J to 2 bases, leaving 9 bases not matched to a gene. Germline CDR1 is SGHRS and CDR2 is YFSETQ. The CDR3 sequence is CASKEGGQGPYEQYF. In DNA, the CDR3 is TGCGCCAGCAAAGAGGGGGGACAGGGCCCCTACGAGCAGTACTTC.

The chain recombines TRBV11-2 with TRBJ1-1; D remains ambiguous. V was clipped by 0 bases and J by 8 bases, with 10 bases between them. The CDR3 consists of 13 residues. Germline V gene lookup returns CDR1 SGHAT and CDR2 FQNNGV. CDR3 nucleotide sequence: TGTGCCAGCAGCTTAGATCTTGCCAGGGAAGCTTTCTTT. Translation: CASSLDLAREAFF. Full variable domain (outside the CDR3, taken from reference TRBV11-2 and TRBJ1-1): EAGVAQSPRYKIIEKRQSVAFWCNPISGHATLYWYQQILGQGPKLLIQFQNNGVVDDSQLPKDRFSAERLKGVDSTLKIQPAKLEDSAVYLCASSLDLAREAFFGQGTRLTVV.

The CDR3 here is CASSRTGGTGELFF. CDR3 DNA: TGTGCCAGCAGTCGAACAGGGGGGACCGGGGAGCTGTTTTTT. The V and J genes are TRBV27 and TRBJ2-2, with TRBD1 identical over 8 bases. The germline V gene has CDR1 MNHEY and CDR2 SMNVEV (reference sequence). This CDR3 comprises 14 residues. Unmatched junction bases numbered 4, after V lost 5 bases and J lost 5 bases.

CDR3 DNA: TGTGCCATCAGGGGAGACGGACAGGGGGTAGATACGCAGTATTTT. Translating gives CAIRGDGQGVDTQYF. V and J are TRBV10-3 and TRBJ2-3, with 10 bases matching TRBD1. Germline V gives CDR1 ENHRY, CDR2 SYGVKD. This CDR3 has 15 amino acids. J was trimmed by 5 bases and V by 6 bases; bases with no gene match: 8.

The V gene is TRBV4-1, the J gene TRBJ1-5, with D perhaps matching TRBD1 (5 bases). The CDR3 is 14 residues long. In germline, CDR1 is MGHRA, CDR2 YSYEKL. Trimming pared 2 bases from V and 7 bases from J, leaving 12 bases between. In DNA, the CDR3 is TGCGCCAGCAGCCAACAGCTCGGGGGGCAGCCCCAGCATTTT. This codes for CASSQQLGGQPQHF.

V gene TRBV12-5 combines with J gene TRBJ2-5; D is perhaps TRBD1 (5 bases). This CDR3 is built from 16 residues. The V and J ends lost 2 bases and 4 bases respectively, with 17 bases between them. The germline V gene has CDR1 LGHNT and CDR2 FRNRAP. CDR3 sequence: CASGLNLQGSPETQYF. CDR3 nucleotides: TGTGCTAGTGGTTTGAACCTCCAGGGATCCCCAGAGACCCAGTACTTC.

This chain links TRBV11-3 with TRBJ2-3, with 7 bases fitting TRBD2. Germline V gene lookup returns CDR1 SGHNT and CDR2 YENEEA. This CDR3 contains 15 residues. Trimming at V came to 5 bases and at J to 8 bases, leaving 13 bases not matched to a gene. The CDR3 spells CASSRGTTKDITQYF. CDR3 bases: TGTGCCAGCAGCCGCGGGACTACTAAAGATATTACGCAGTATTTT.

V and J are TRBV4-3 and TRBJ2-2; no definite D call. CDR1 is LGHNA, CDR2 YSLEER, per germline. The CDR3 runs 14 residues. The V end lost 0 bases, the J end lost 8 bases, and 10 bases lay between the germline ends. CDR3 residues: CASSQDSFLGELFF. In nucleotides, the CDR3 is TGCGCCAGCAGCCAAGATTCCTTCTTAGGGGAGCTGTTTTTT.

This clone was picked up a small number of times. This chain uses TRBV15 with TRBJ1-5; D is unresolved. The CDR3 length is 14 residues. Germline CDR1 and CDR2: LNHNV and YYDKDF (reference sequence). The V end lost 4 bases, the J end lost 2 bases, and 9 bases lay between the germline ends. As DNA, the CDR3 is TGTGCCACCAGCAAAGTAACTGGCAATCAGCCCCAGCATTTT. Its translation: CATSKVTGNQPQHF.

The chain is built from TRBV9 and TRBJ2-1; 8 bases agree with TRBD2. The CDR3 is 15 residues long. Germline V gene lookup returns CDR1 SGDLS and CDR2 YYNGEE. Unmatched junction bases numbered 7, after V lost 0 bases and J lost 8 bases. CDR3 DNA sequence: TGTGCCAGCAGCGTAGCTGGGACTAGTTCCTATGAGCAGTTCTTC. Encoded protein: CASSVAGTSSYEQFF.

V usage is TRBV5-1 and J usage is TRBJ2-1; 12 bases map to TRBD2. Germline V gives CDR1 SGHRS, CDR2 YFSETQ. This CDR3 has 15 amino acids. The trim removed 3 bases at V and 6 bases at J, leaving 4 bases unmatched. CDR3 sequence: CASSSRLAGVNEQFF. CDR3 DNA sequence: TGCGCCAGCAGCTCTAGACTAGCGGGGGTCAATGAGCAGTTCTTC.

The chain links TRBV5-4 to TRBJ2-1; D gene uncertain. This CDR3 region has 14 residues. Germline lookup yields CDR1 SGHNT and CDR2 YYREEE (reference sequence). With 0 bases removed from V and 11 bases from J, the gap between germline ends came to 15 bases. CDR3 DNA sequence: TGTGCCAGCAGCTTGGGGTCTCCGCCCCCTAAGCAGTTCTTC. This gives the protein CASSLGSPPPKQFF.

CDR3 loop: CASSPRTVSGYTF. CDR3 DNA sequence: TGTGCCAGCAGCCCACGTACAGTCTCCGGCTACACCTTC. V and J are TRBV5-4 and TRBJ1-2; D call uncertain. The V and J ends lost 4 bases and 8 bases respectively, with 15 bases between them. Looked up from germline, CDR1 is SGHNT and CDR2 is YYREEE (reference sequence). The CDR3 has 13 residues.

In this sample, this clone turned up a few times. The rearrangement links TRBV4-2 to TRBJ2-7; 7 bases map to TRBD2. The V segment lost 4 bases and the J segment 6 bases; nucleotides outside the gene matches: 3. This CDR3 comprises 12 residues. Germline V gene sequence: CDR1 LGHNA, CDR2 YNFKEQ. This chain's CDR3 is CASSLGGSEQYF. For the CDR3, the DNA is TGTGCCAGCAGCCTGGGAGGGAGCGAGCAGTACTTC.

The gene calls are TRBV27 and TRBJ1-6; D uncertain. The CDR3 length is 15 residues. Germline CDR1 reads MNHEY; CDR2 reads SMNVEV (reference sequence). The ends were cut back, 5 bases at V and 7 bases at J, with 15 bases in the middle. For the CDR3, the DNA is TGTGCCAGCAGTAGTACGCTGGCGGTCAATTCACCCCTCCACTTT. It encodes CASSSTLAVNSPLHF.

This clone has only one observation. This sequence joins TRBV11-2 and TRBJ1-5; D is ambiguous. The CDR3 consists of 14 residues. V shed 5 bases and J shed 5 bases, with 13 bases lying between them. CDR1 and CDR2 from the germline V gene are SGHAT and FQNNGV. The CDR3 coding sequence is TGTGCCAGCAGCCCAGGTTTGGGAGATCAGCCCCAGCATTTT. It codes for CASSPGLGDQPQHF.

The chain has TRBV10-3 and TRBJ1-3, with TRBD1 as a possible D gene (5 bases). Germline V CDR1 and CDR2: ENHRY, SYGVKD. The CDR3 runs to 14 residues. V shed 3 bases and J shed 0 bases, with 6 bases lying between them. CDR3 residues: CAISEGHSGNTIYF. CDR3 coding DNA: TGTGCCATCAGTGAAGGACACTCTGGAAACACCATATATTTT.

This chain joins TRBV3-1 (or the pseudogene TRBV3-2) and TRBJ1-4; 8 nucleotides match TRBD1. The CDR3 is made up of 15 amino acids. Germline assignment: CDR1 LGHDT and CDR2 YNNKEL (reference sequence). Trimming cost V 5 bases and J 3 bases; bases outside gene matches: 5. The CDR3 loop reads CASSEQGVSNEKLFF. The CDR3 DNA follows: TGTGCCAGCAGCGAACAGGGGGTGTCTAATGAAAAACTGTTTTTT.